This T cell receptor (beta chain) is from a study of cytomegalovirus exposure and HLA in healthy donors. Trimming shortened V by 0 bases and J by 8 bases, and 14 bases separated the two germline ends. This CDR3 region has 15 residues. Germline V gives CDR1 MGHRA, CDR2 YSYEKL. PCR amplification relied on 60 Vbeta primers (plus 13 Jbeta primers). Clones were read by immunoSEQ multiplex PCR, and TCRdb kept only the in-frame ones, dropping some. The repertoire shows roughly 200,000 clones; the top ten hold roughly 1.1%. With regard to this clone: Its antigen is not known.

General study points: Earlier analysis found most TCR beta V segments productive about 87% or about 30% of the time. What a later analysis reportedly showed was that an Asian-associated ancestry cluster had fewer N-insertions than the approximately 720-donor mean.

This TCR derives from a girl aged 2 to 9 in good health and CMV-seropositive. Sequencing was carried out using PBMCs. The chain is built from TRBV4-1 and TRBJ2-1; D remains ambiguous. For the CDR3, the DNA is TGCGCCAGCAGCCAAGATGGTTTTAGTTTGGATGAGCAGTTCTTC. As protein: CASSQDGFSLDEQFF.